The rows below give T cell receptor beta chains drawn from one sample of a study of molecular identifiers for immune sequencing clone quantification. TCRdb itself ran the PCR reads through MiXCR, one entry per CDR3 protein. The table lists approximately 590,000 distinct CDR3 sequences, 25% of them singletons, with about 0.81% in the top ten. What was sequenced was naive CD8+ T cells from blood, with Jurkat cell RNA spiked in. The receptors stem from a human donor in good health. Some libraries in this study had Jurkat cell RNA spiked in. The CDR3 runs from the conserved cysteine through the conserved F or W.

CDR3: CATDRDTTYGYTF; V: TRBV12-3/TRBV12-4; J: TRBJ1-2
CDR3: CSARETDNYGYTF; V: TRBV20-1; J: TRBJ1-2
CDR3: CASSIAQGLNTEAFF; V: TRBV19; J: TRBJ1-1
CDR3: CAISPTVNTEAFF; V: TRBV10-3; J: TRBJ1-1
CDR3: CASSHGLAGGPADTQYF; V: TRBV7-9; J: TRBJ2-3
CDR3: CASSTEENQPQHF; V: TRBV6-5; J: TRBJ1-5
CDR3: CASSLGSGTEAFF; V: TRBV27; J: TRBJ1-1
CDR3: CASSIREAGELFF; V: TRBV6-5; J: TRBJ2-2
CDR3: CASSLAIRTHTDTQYF; V: TRBV9; J: TRBJ2-3
CDR3: CASSQETVTALSNYGCTF; V: TRBV4-3; J: TRBJ1-2
CDR3: CASSERGTSGSVNGELFF; V: TRBV9; J: TRBJ2-2
CDR3: CASSRRSLGTSGITGELFF; V: TRBV28; J: TRBJ2-2
CDR3: CTSSQVHMTYEQYF; V: TRBV1; J: TRBJ2-7
CDR3: CASRVGGGTYEQYF; V: TRBV9; J: TRBJ2-7
CDR3: CASSLRTVSSYNEQFF; V: TRBV7-9; J: TRBJ2-1
CDR3: CASSSASFGTTNYGYTF; V: TRBV5-1; J: TRBJ1-2
CDR3: CSARRTGWSYEQYF; V: TRBV20-1; J: TRBJ2-7
CDR3: CAVRTSDTGTKRKATQYF; V: TRBV6-1; J: TRBJ2-5
CDR3: CASSLAGLLREAFF; V: TRBV12-3/TRBV12-4; J: TRBJ1-1
CDR3: CTSSVEGGGNQPQHF; V: TRBV9; J: TRBJ1-5
CDR3: CASSYRGLDTEAFF; V: TRBV5-1; J: TRBJ1-1
CDR3: CATSDHPPDGTDTQYF; V: TRBV24-1; J: TRBJ2-3
CDR3: CASSYSRSGGAGDVDEQYF; V: TRBV6-6; J: TRBJ2-7
CDR3: CASSYSAQHYNSPLHF; V: TRBV6-5; J: TRBJ1-6
CDR3: CASSMDRSSSYEQYF; V: TRBV6-5; J: TRBJ2-7
CDR3: CASTHHRGVDYGYTF; V: TRBV6-5; J: TRBJ1-2
CDR3: CANTKGGARNIQYF; V: TRBV7-2; J: TRBJ2-4
CDR3: CASSVSPSPEEEKLFF; V: TRBV2; J: TRBJ1-4
CDR3: CAWMMETRAGELFF; V: TRBV30; J: TRBJ2-2
CDR3: CASSYIVGGGDEQSF; V: TRBV6-5; J: TRBJ2-1
CDR3: CASSPTSYDTQYF; V: TRBV4-3; J: TRBJ2-3
CDR3: CASSYEVDMNTEAFF; V: TRBV6-5; J: TRBJ1-1
CDR3: CASSYRASHEQYF; V: TRBV27; J: TRBJ2-7
CDR3: CASSGPGQAYNEQFF; V: TRBV9; J: TRBJ2-1
CDR3: CASSVGPNTGELFF; V: TRBV2; J: TRBJ2-2
CDR3: CASSFSWVSTDTQYF; V: TRBV12-3/TRBV12-4; J: TRBJ2-3
CDR3: CASSTGVGTEAFF; V: TRBV7-9; J: TRBJ1-1
CDR3: CASSIGTGLSYEQYF; V: TRBV19; J: TRBJ2-7
CDR3: CASSEGEAFF; V: TRBV6-1; J: TRBJ1-1